This T cell receptor (beta chain) was sequenced for a study of T cell responses to AZD1222 COVID-19 vaccine. Using immunoSEQ multiplex PCR, the repertoire was profiled, and TCRdb retains in-frame clones only, with some absent. The table includes roughly 120,000 clones, about 85% detected once. CDR3 length equals 15 residues. V lost 0 bases, J lost 0 bases, and 6 bases lay in between. Germline CDR1 reads SGHAT; CDR2 reads FQNNGV. This chain joins TRBV11-2 and TRBJ2-1; D is unclear. Sequencing used peripheral blood, obtained on day 0 of AZD1222 vaccination. The TCR originated in an adult in good health. The CDR3 loop is CASSLEQTSYNEQFF. Written as DNA, the CDR3 is TGTGCCAGCAGCTTAGAGCAAACCTCCTACAATGAGCAGTTCTTC.